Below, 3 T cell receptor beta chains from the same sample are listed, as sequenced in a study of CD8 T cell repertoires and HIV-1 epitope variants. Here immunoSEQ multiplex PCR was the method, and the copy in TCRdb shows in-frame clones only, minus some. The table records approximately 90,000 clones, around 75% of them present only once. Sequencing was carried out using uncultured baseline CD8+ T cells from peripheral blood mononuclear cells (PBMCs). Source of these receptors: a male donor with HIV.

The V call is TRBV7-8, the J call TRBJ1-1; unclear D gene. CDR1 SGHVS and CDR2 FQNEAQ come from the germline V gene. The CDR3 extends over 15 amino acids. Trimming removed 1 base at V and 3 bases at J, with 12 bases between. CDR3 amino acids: CASSLVPGLDTEAFF. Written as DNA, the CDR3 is TGTGCCAGCAGCTTAGTTCCGGGATTGGACACTGAAGCTTTCTTT. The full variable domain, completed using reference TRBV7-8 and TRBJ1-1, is GAGVSQSPRYKVAKRGQDVALRCDPISGHVSLFWYQQALGQGPEFLTYFQNEAQLDKSGLPSDRFFAERPEGSVSTLKIQRTQQEDSAVYLCASSLVPGLDTEAFFGQGTRLTVV.

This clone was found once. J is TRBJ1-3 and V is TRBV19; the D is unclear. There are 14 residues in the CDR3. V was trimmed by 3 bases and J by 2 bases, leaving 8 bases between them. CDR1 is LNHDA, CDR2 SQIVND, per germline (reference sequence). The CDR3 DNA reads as TGTGCCAGTAGTATCCAAGGGCCTGGAAACACCATATATTTT. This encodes CASSIQGPGNTIYF.

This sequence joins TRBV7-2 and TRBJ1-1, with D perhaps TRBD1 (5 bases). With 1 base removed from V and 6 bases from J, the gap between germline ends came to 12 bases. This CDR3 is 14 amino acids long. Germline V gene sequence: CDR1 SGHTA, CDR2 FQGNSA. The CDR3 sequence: CASSLDGRGPEAFF. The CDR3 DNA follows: TGTGCCAGCAGCTTAGATGGGAGGGGCCCTGAAGCTTTCTTT.